The 13 T cell receptor beta chains reported below all come from one sample, sequenced in a study of a mutant IDH1 vaccine in newly diagnosed glioma. Time point reported: baseline, week 1 (first vaccination visit). Treatment: pre-vaccination baseline after standard-of-care therapy. Assay: immunoSEQ multiplex PCR; the TCRdb copy retains only in-frame clones and omits some. Of tens of thousands of clones in the sample, approximately 80% are singletons; the top ten hold roughly 20%. The source material was PBMCs, sampled from a glioma patient treated with radiotherapy, temozolomide or both. The receptors originated from a man aged 25-40 years with glioma.

The chain is built from TRBV5-8 and TRBJ2-5; D possibly corresponds to TRBD1 (5 bases). The CDR3 spans 17 residues. Germline-derived CDR1 and CDR2 are SGHTS and YDEGEE. Trimming removed 0 bases from V and 5 bases from J, with 20 bases in between. The DNA for the CDR3 is TGTGCCAGCAGCTTGGGAAGGTGGGGCTGGCCCTGGGAGACCCAGTACTTC. Encoded protein: CASSLGRWGWPWETQYF.

The chain links TRBV30 to TRBJ2-7; tentative D call: TRBD1 (6 bases). This CDR3 is built from 14 residues. Germline V CDR1 and CDR2: GTSNPN, SVGIG (reference sequence). V was pared by 3 bases and J by 3 bases, with 15 bases between. The CDR3: CAWSVQGVRYEQYF. The CDR3, as DNA: TGTGCCTGGAGCGTACAGGGAGTCCGCTACGAGCAGTACTTC. Full variable domain (rest looked up from reference TRBV30 and TRBJ2-7): SQTIHQWPATLVQPVGSPLSLECTVEGTSNPNLYWYRQAAGRGLQLLFYSVGIGQISSEVPQNLSASRPQDRQFILSSKKLLLSDSGFYLCAWSVQGVRYEQYFGPGTRLTVT.

This clone was counted only a few times. The J gene is TRBJ1-1, the V gene TRBV5-1; 11 nucleotides line up with TRBD1. Germline V gene lookup returns CDR1 SGHRS and CDR2 YFSETQ. This CDR3 region has 16 residues. V lost 4 bases and J lost 7; bases outside the gene matches: 12. The CDR3 is CASSRTGGQGRVEAFF. The CDR3 DNA sequence: TGCGCCAGCAGCCGGACAGGGGGCCAGGGTAGGGTTGAAGCTTTCTTT.

This chain links TRBV5-1 with TRBJ2-1, with TRBD1 identical over 7 bases. CDR1 and CDR2 (germline): SGHRS, YFSETQ. This CDR3 region has 12 residues. J lost 8 bases, V lost 4 bases, and 3 bases had no gene match. CDR3 DNA: TGCGCCAGCAGCCCGCAGGGGGATGAGCAGTTCTTC. The encoded protein is CASSPQGDEQFF. Complete variable domain (other parts from reference TRBV5-1 and TRBJ2-1): KAGVTQTPRYLIKTRGQQVTLSCSPISGHRSVSWYQQTPGQGLQFLFEYFSETQRNKGNFPGRFSGRQFSNSRSEMNVSTLELGDSALYLCASSPQGDEQFFGPGTRLTVL.

The chain combines TRBV5-1 with TRBJ1-2; TRBD1 is a possible D gene (5 bases). The CDR3 sequence is 13 residues long. V lost 0 bases to trimming and J lost 7 bases, with 10 bases between them. Looked up from germline, CDR1 is SGHRS and CDR2 is YFSETQ. The CDR3 DNA follows: TGCGCCAGCAGCTTGGGACAGACTTCTGGCTACACCTTC. Its translation is CASSLGQTSGYTF.

The chain links TRBV10-3 to TRBJ1-3; 8 nucleotides agree with TRBD1. The CDR3 sequence is 18 residues long. Germline CDR1 and CDR2: ENHRY and SYGVKD. J was trimmed by 2 bases and V by 0 bases; bases with no gene match: 9. As DNA, the CDR3 is TGTGCCATCAGTGAGTCGACTGGGGGACAGGCAGCTGGAAACACCATATATTTT. Amino acids: CAISESTGGQAAGNTIYF.

This chain joins TRBV30 and TRBJ2-1; a weak D match, TRBD2 (6 bases). Germline V lookup: CDR1 GTSNPN, CDR2 SVGIG (reference sequence). The CDR3 covers 13 residues. The V end was cut by 3 bases, the J end by 4 bases, with 10 bases between. The CDR3 reads CAWSGGEYNEQFF. CDR3 in DNA: TGTGCCTGGAGCGGAGGGGAGTACAATGAGCAGTTCTTC.

J is TRBJ1-1 and V is TRBV9; TRBD1 is a possible D gene (5 bases). V shed 3 bases and J shed 3 bases, with 15 bases lying between them. The CDR3 spans 15 residues. Germline V gene sequence: CDR1 SGDLS, CDR2 YYNGEE. The CDR3 DNA reads as TGTGCCAGCAGCGGTGGTGCGGGGGATGACACTGAAGCTTTCTTT. It is translated as CASSGGAGDDTEAFF. Looking up the rest from reference TRBV9 and TRBJ1-1 gives the full variable domain: DSGVTQTPKHLITATGQRVTLRCSPRSGDLSVYWYQQSLDQGLQFLIQYYNGEERAKGNILERFSAQQFPDLHSELNLSSLELGDSALYFCASSGGAGDDTEAFFGQGTRLTVV.

This chain uses TRBV5-5 with TRBJ2-3; a possible D gene is TRBD2 (6 bases). Germline V gene lookup returns CDR1 SGHKS and CDR2 YYEKEE (reference sequence). The V gene lost 4 bases and the J gene lost 0 bases, with 15 bases spanning the gap. The length of the CDR3 is 16 residues. Here the CDR3 DNA reads TGTGCCAGCAGCAAGTGGAGGGGCCAGAGCACAGATACGCAGTATTTT. It yields the protein CASSKWRGQSTDTQYF. Looking up the rest from reference TRBV5-5 and TRBJ2-3 gives the full variable domain: DAGVTQSPTHLIKTRGQQVTLRCSPISGHKSVSWYQQVLGQGPQFIFQYYEKEERGRGNFPDRFSARQFPNYSSELNVNALLLGDSALYLCASSKWRGQSTDTQYFGPGTRLTVL.

V and J are TRBV5-4 and TRBJ1-1; 7 positions agree with TRBD1. The CDR3 spans 15 residues. Germline V gives CDR1 SGHNT, CDR2 YYREEE (reference sequence). With V trimmed by 4 bases and J by 0 bases, 6 bases remained unmatched. The CDR3 protein is CASSPPTGLNTEAFF. In DNA, the CDR3 is TGTGCCAGCAGCCCACCGACAGGGCTGAACACTGAAGCTTTCTTT.

This chain links TRBV4-1 with TRBJ2-7; 9 bases match TRBD1. CDR3 length: 14 amino acids. Germline V CDR1 and CDR2: MGHRA, YSYEKL. V shed 1 base and J 6 bases; nucleotides not matched to a gene: 4. CDR3: CASSQAGQGLEQYF. CDR3 coding DNA: TGCGCCAGCAGCCAAGCTGGACAGGGGCTCGAGCAGTACTTC.

There are a few counts of this clone. CDR3 DNA sequence: TGTGCCACCAGCAGAGTAGGAGAGGGGGGAGGTGAAAAACTGTTTTTT. Its translation is CATSRVGEGGGEKLFF. The genes are TRBV15 and TRBJ1-4; maybe TRBD1 (6 bases). Germline assignment: CDR1 LNHNV and CDR2 YYDKDF (reference sequence). V lost 1 base to trimming and J lost 7 bases, with 16 bases between them. The CDR3 totals 16 residues.

The chain employs TRBV30 and TRBJ1-1; D might be TRBD1 (5 bases). The CDR3 covers 13 residues. From germline, CDR1 is GTSNPN and CDR2 SVGIG (reference sequence). The V end lost 0 bases, the J end lost 5 bases, and 10 bases lay between the germline ends. The DNA for the CDR3 is TGTGCCTGGAGTGTACGGGGGGATACTGAAGCTTTCTTT. The encoded protein is CAWSVRGDTEAFF.